Listed below are T cell receptor beta chains from one sample, sequenced in a study of radiation and T cells in renal cell carcinoma. Using immunoSEQ multiplex PCR, the repertoire was profiled, and TCRdb retains in-frame clones only, with some absent. In the table there are roughly 82,000 clones, about 88% of which are singletons. The input for sequencing was blood, taken from a patient whose treatment included radiotherapy and nephrectomy. All receptors derive from a woman aged 65 to 85 with renal cell carcinoma. CDR3s include the opening cysteine and the closing phenylalanine or tryptophan. D genes are given only for firm matches. Only some rows state a clone size, as once, few, many or a class for expanded clones.

CDR3	DNA	D	size	V	J	length
CASSLAQVHSPLHF	TGTGCCAGCAGCTTAGCACAGGTCCATTCACCCCTCCACTTT	NA	NA	TRBV11-2	TRBJ1-6	14
CASSYSGGPLNYGYTF	TGTGCCAGCAGTTACTCGGGGGGTCCGCTTAACTATGGCTACACCTTC	NA	few	TRBV6-5	TRBJ1-2	16
CASSYSLHEQYF	TGTGCCAGCAGTTACTCGTTACACGAGCAGTACTTC	NA	once	TRBV6-5	TRBJ2-7	12
CASSEQGSNQPQHF	TGTGCCAGCAGTGAACAGGGTAGCAATCAGCCCCAGCATTTT	NA	NA	TRBV2	TRBJ1-5	14
CASSLGTKETQYF	TGCGCCAGCAGCTTGGGGACCAAAGAGACCCAGTACTTC	NA	NA	TRBV5-1	TRBJ2-5	13
CASSSFRDRGGGYTF	TGTGCCAGCAGTAGCTTTAGGGACAGGGGTGGCGGCTACACCTTC	TRBD1	few	TRBV25-1	TRBJ1-2	15
CASSLDSGSGYTF	TGTGCCAGCAGCTTAGATAGTGGAAGCGGCTACACCTTC	NA	NA	TRBV7-9	TRBJ1-2	13
CASSATPNTEAFF	TGTGCCAGCAGCGCGACACCGAACACTGAAGCTTTCTTT	NA	NA	TRBV9	TRBJ1-1	13
CASSGLGEGTQYF	TGTGCCAGCAGTGGTTTAGGGGAGGGGACCCAGTACTTC	TRBD2	NA	TRBV6-1	TRBJ2-5	13
CASSLTDILEQYF	TGTGCCAGCAGCTTAACAGACATATTAGAGCAGTACTTC	NA	NA	TRBV7-2	TRBJ2-7	13
CASSLDPTLTNTGELFF	TGCGCCAGCAGCTTGGATCCGACACTAACGAACACCGGGGAGCTGTTTTTT	NA	NA	TRBV5-1	TRBJ2-2	17
CASSVDVLQYF	TGTGCCAGCAGTGTCGACGTGTTGCAGTACTTC	NA	NA	TRBV2	TRBJ2-5	11